This T cell receptor (beta chain) originates from a study of identical twins. This clonotype turned up a few times. TCRdb fed the 5' RACE reads into MiXCR, producing one record per CDR3 protein. This table has some 790,000 distinct CDR3 sequences, roughly 20% appearing once. V shed 5 bases, J shed 4 bases, and the junction held 6 bases outside the gene matches. The CDR3 is 15 amino acids. Looked up from germline, CDR1 is SQVTM and CDR2 is ANQGSEA. These sequences were also reported in another study, on T cells expressing NK-cell markers.

The chain carries TRBV29-1 and TRBJ2-2, with TRBD2 matching over 11 bases. This clonotype originated in a woman aged 18-30 years in good health. Specimen: PBMCs. The DNA of the CDR3 is TGCAGCGTTCGAAGACTAGCGGGGCCCACCGGGGAGCTGTTTTTT. Its translation is CSVRRLAGPTGELFF.